This is a list of T cell receptor beta chains from one sample in a study of OX40 agonist ivuxolimab in advanced cancers. Repertoires were generated with immunoSEQ multiplex PCR, while TCRdb's copy carries only in-frame clones and drops some. The table lists roughly 80,000 clones, approximately 86% of them singletons. This material consisted of CD4+ or CD8+ T cells sorted from blood, taken in a trial of the OX40 agonist ivuxolimab. These receptors all come from an adult with an advanced solid tumor such as melanoma, head and neck, liver or kidney cancer. The conserved cysteine and the conserved F or W are not part of the CDR3 here. Each record gives: J gene, V gene, clone size, CDR3 protein. Clone size appears in some rows only: once, few, many, or a class for an expanded clone.

J gene: TRBJ2-7; V gene: TRBV4-3; clone size: once; CDR3 protein: ASSQFRDRVYEQY
J gene: TRBJ1-2; V gene: TRBV30; clone size: .; CDR3 protein: AWSAFPGGRNYGYT
J gene: TRBJ2-1; V gene: TRBV6-5; clone size: .; CDR3 protein: ASRRGSYNEQF
J gene: TRBJ2-2; V gene: TRBV7-2; clone size: .; CDR3 protein: ASSLESGFGELF
J gene: TRBJ1-1; V gene: TRBV6-5; clone size: .; CDR3 protein: ASSETVNTEAF
J gene: TRBJ2-2; V gene: TRBV7-2; clone size: few; CDR3 protein: ASSPRRPSGTGELF
J gene: TRBJ2-7; V gene: TRBV7-2; clone size: .; CDR3 protein: ASSYKWDTSYEQY
J gene: TRBJ2-7; V gene: TRBV6-6; clone size: .; CDR3 protein: ASSYTRGLDYEQY
J gene: TRBJ1-2; V gene: TRBV15; clone size: once; CDR3 protein: ATSRAGQAHGYT
J gene: TRBJ2-3; V gene: TRBV28; clone size: .; CDR3 protein: ASSYGAGMGTQY
J gene: TRBJ2-1; V gene: TRBV9; clone size: .; CDR3 protein: ASSASGSPYNEQF
J gene: TRBJ2-7; V gene: TRBV5-1; clone size: .; CDR3 protein: ASSWGQGQGYEQY
J gene: TRBJ1-1; V gene: TRBV7-2; clone size: .; CDR3 protein: ASSAPRGPNTEAF
J gene: TRBJ2-2; V gene: TRBV18; clone size: .; CDR3 protein: ASSLRQGSDTGELF
J gene: TRBJ2-2; V gene: TRBV7-2; clone size: .; CDR3 protein: ASSSGLAGELF
J gene: TRBJ1-2; V gene: TRBV2; clone size: .; CDR3 protein: ASSDEFYGYT
J gene: TRBJ2-7; V gene: TRBV29-1; clone size: .; CDR3 protein: SALTSGINEQY